This section outlines one T cell receptor beta chain sequence together with its context. The data stem from a study of blood T cell repertoires in COVID-19. Study-wide background: PBMCs, B-cell-depleted T cells, or T cells were the source of the cDNA or gDNA that made up the material.

Per the authors' pipeline: From reference gene primer amplification, estimates of nucleated cell counts were derived. The table came from immunoSEQ multiplex PCR; TCRdb's copy has only in-frame clones and leaves some out. D and trimming come from the DNA, and the V and J calls and clone size come from that table. The sample carries about 92,000 clones, 60% to 85% recorded once. V was shortened by 0 bases and J by 7 bases, with 7 bases between the two germline ends. The CDR3 is 14 amino acids. The V gene's germline CDR1 is MNHEY and CDR2 SVGAGI. The TCR sequence derives from a man aged 50 to 59 who had recovered from COVID-19. V is TRBV6-5 and J is TRBJ1-6, with D uncertain. The specimen sequenced was peripheral blood. The CDR3 loop reads CASSYSGLNSPLHF. In DNA, the CDR3 is TGTGCCAGCAGTTACTCGGGCCTAAATTCACCCCTCCACTTT.